Given below is one T cell receptor beta chain in context. The germline gene is not matched at one end of the junction; a read error may be the cause. Original processing notes: Amplification of reference gene primers was used by the study to estimate nucleated cell counts. Sequencing used immunoSEQ multiplex PCR; TCRdb keeps in-frame clones, though not all of them. V and J calls and clone size are as listed in that table; D and trimming were resolved from the DNA. Found here are 130,000 or so clones, around 87% of them singletons; the top ten hold approximately 16%. This CDR3 comprises 15 residues. Germline CDR1 and CDR2: SGHNT and YYREEE (reference sequence). The data were obtained in a study of blood T cell repertoires in COVID-19. Turning to the study itself: COVID-19 samples, acute and convalescent, were from the United States, Italy and Spain. PBMCs, B-cell-depleted T cells, or T cells were the source of the cDNA or gDNA that made up the material.

Input material: peripheral blood. The TCR was taken from a woman in her fifties or sixties who had recovered from COVID-19. V usage is TRBV5-4 and J usage is TRBJ2-1, with 9 bases that match TRBD2. The CDR3 sequence is CASSLVTSGDSERLF. The DNA of the CDR3 is TGTGCCAGCAGCTTAGTGACTAGCGGAGACTCCGAGAGGCTCTTC. The whole variable domain, remainder taken from reference TRBV5-4 and TRBJ2-1, is ETGVTQSPTHLIKTRGQQVTLRCSSQSGHNTVSWYQQALGQGPQFIFQYYREEENGRGNFPPRFSGLQFPNYSSELNVNALELDDSALYLCASSLVTSGDSERLFGPGTRLTVL.